This T cell receptor (beta chain) comes out of a study of T cells in localized non-small cell lung cancer. General study points: The greatest T cell clonality was found in uninvolved adjacent lung (higher than in tumor). In adjacent lung, a median approximately 60 of the top 100 tumor clones were found.

To note about this clone: Its antigen is unknown.

Measured with immunoSEQ multiplex PCR; TCRdb has only the in-frame clones, and not every one. The repertoire holds about 23,000 clones, with around nine tenths as singletons. In germline, CDR1 is SGHVS, CDR2 FQNEAQ. The CDR3 is 13 amino acids. V was shortened by 4 bases and J by 7 bases, with 13 bases between the two germline ends. This clonotype was sampled from a male donor aged 60 or over with stage I lung adenocarcinoma. This sample comprised peripheral blood, obtained before any cancer treatment. The rearrangement links TRBV7-8 to TRBJ1-2; the D gene is possibly TRBD1 (5 bases). The CDR3 is CASSSQWGSGYTF. The CDR3 bases are TGTGCCAGCAGCTCTCAGTGGGGGTCTGGCTACACCTTC.